This entry concerns a single T cell receptor beta chain. Its antigen is unknown. Prepared TCR beta cDNA libraries contained unique molecular identifiers. TCRdb itself ran the PCR reads through MiXCR, one entry per CDR3 protein. The table has some 890,000 distinct CDR3 sequences, around 53% seen once. This specimen comes from a study of post-analysis software for immune sequencing data. Whole-study context: Disease courses included relapsing-remitting, secondary progressive and progressive-relapsing multiple sclerosis. General study points: Analysis by F measure revealed that same-batch samples clustered strongly together. Roughly 5 TRBV segments occurring more often in patients than controls included TRBV5-6, TRBV5-1 and TRBV20-1.

V shed 1 base, J shed 0 bases, and the junction held 8 bases outside the gene matches. There are 17 residues in the CDR3. Germline CDR1 is DFQATT and CDR2 is SNEGSKA (reference sequence). The chain joins TRBV20-1 to TRBJ2-3; 9 nucleotides line up with TRBD2. Specimen: blood. This clonotype originated in a girl aged 10 to 17 with multiple sclerosis. Here the CDR3 reads CSARGQRGETSTDTQYF. The DNA for the CDR3 is TGCAGTGCTAGAGGTCAGCGGGGGGAGACTAGCACAGATACGCAGTATTTT.